The 9 T cell receptor beta chains listed next were all sequenced from one sample in a study of vaccination effects on CD4 cells after COVID-19. Their cognate antigens are unknown. Repertoires were generated with immunoSEQ multiplex PCR, while TCRdb's copy carries only in-frame clones and drops some. Of about 68,000 clones detected, 75% to 90% appear once; the ten largest clones hold approximately 12%. With the ViraFEST assay, the study expanded antigen-specific CD4+ T cells using viral peptide pools, then sequenced them. Subsequent to a culture period of more than 8 days, CD4+ T cells were isolated. All vaccine recipients tested negative for nucleocapsid antibodies and had never contracted SARS-CoV-2 infection. This material consisted of CD4+ T cells from PBMCs cultured with SARS-CoV-2 spike peptides, taken before COVID-19 vaccination. The source of these receptors is a human donor who received a COVID-19 vaccine.

The chain recombines TRBV30 with TRBJ2-3; D gene uncertain. This CDR3 has 13 amino acids. The V gene lost 0 bases and the J gene lost 3 bases, with 7 bases spanning the gap. The germline V gene encodes CDR1 GTSNPN and CDR2 SVGIG (reference sequence). CDR3 sequence reads: CAWSVLMTDTQYF. Here the CDR3 DNA reads TGTGCCTGGAGTGTACTTATGACAGATACGCAGTATTTT. Complete variable domain (other parts from reference TRBV30 and TRBJ2-3): SQTIHQWPATLVQPVGSPLSLECTVEGTSNPNLYWYRQAAGRGLQLLFYSVGIGQISSEVPQNLSASRPQDRQFILSSKKLLLSDSGFYLCAWSVLMTDTQYFGPGTRLTVL.

This sequence joins TRBV3-1 (or the pseudogene TRBV3-2) and TRBJ2-7; D remains unclear. CDR1 is LGHDT, CDR2 YNNKEL, per germline (reference sequence). V lost 1 base, J lost 5 bases, and 6 bases lay in between. CDR3 size: 12 residues. The CDR3 region is CASSQGTNEQYV. CDR3 nucleotides: TGTGCCAGCAGCCAAGGAACCAACGAGCAGTACGTC.

This chain joins TRBV21-1 and TRBJ2-7. TRBV21-1 is noted as a pseudogene. This CDR3 is built from 14 residues. CDR3 DNA: TGTGCCAGCAGCAAAGGACAAGGGTTCTACGAGCAGTACGTC. Residues: CASSKGQGFYEQYV.

The chain joins TRBV5-1 to TRBJ2-3, with TRBD2 matching over 12 bases. CDR1 is SGHRS, CDR2 YFSETQ, per germline. V lost 4 bases and J lost 1; bases outside the gene matches: 7. This CDR3 is built from 17 residues. CDR3 residues: CASSAVPSGGGTDTQYF. Written as DNA, the CDR3 is TGCGCCAGCAGCGCTGTGCCTAGCGGGGGGGGCACAGATACGCAGTATTTT.

The J gene is TRBJ2-7, the V gene TRBV7-8, with D unresolved. CDR1 is SGHVS and CDR2 is FQNEAQ in the germline V gene. V dropped 3 bases and J dropped 1 base, with 7 bases sitting between them. CDR3 length: 13 amino acids. The CDR3 region is CASSFGGSYEQYV. The DNA for the CDR3 is TGTGCCAGCAGCTTTGGCGGTTCCTACGAGCAGTACGTC.

V usage is TRBV6-5 and J usage is TRBJ2-7, with D possibly matching TRBD2 (6 bases). Trimming shortened V by 8 bases and J by 3 bases, and 20 bases separated the two germline ends. Germline V gene data show CDR1 as MNHEY and CDR2 as SVGAGI. CDR3 size: 15 residues. The CDR3 loop reads CASRLGGGRSYEQYV. CDR3 nucleotides: TGTGCCAGCCGCTTGGGAGGAGGCAGGAGCTACGAGCAGTACGTC.

The rearrangement links TRBV25-1 to TRBJ2-2; D remains unclear. This CDR3 has 14 amino acids. Trimming took off 4 bases at V and 0 bases at J, with 6 bases between the two ends. Germline V gives CDR1 MGHDK, CDR2 SYGVNS. CDR3 coding DNA: TGTGCCAGCAGTGGCCCAACGAACACCGGGGAGCTGTTTTTT. Translating it yields CASSGPTNTGELFF.

J is TRBJ1-1 and V is TRBV18; D is unresolved. Germline assignment: CDR1 KGHSH and CDR2 LQKENI. V shed 8 bases and J shed 1 base, with 8 bases lying between them. This CDR3 is 12 amino acids long. The CDR3 sequence: CASLTRNTEAFF. CDR3 nucleotide sequence: TGTGCCAGCCTTACTAGGAACACTGAAGCTTTCTTT.

V and J are TRBV5-5 and TRBJ2-1; the D gene is possibly TRBD1 (6 bases). CDR3 length equals 14 residues. Germline CDR1 and CDR2: SGHKS and YYEKEE (reference sequence). V lost 4 bases, J lost 4 bases, and 12 bases lay in between. The CDR3 is CASSRTVSYNEQFF. The CDR3 DNA sequence: TGTGCCAGCAGCCGGACAGTCAGTTACAATGAGCAGTTCTTC.